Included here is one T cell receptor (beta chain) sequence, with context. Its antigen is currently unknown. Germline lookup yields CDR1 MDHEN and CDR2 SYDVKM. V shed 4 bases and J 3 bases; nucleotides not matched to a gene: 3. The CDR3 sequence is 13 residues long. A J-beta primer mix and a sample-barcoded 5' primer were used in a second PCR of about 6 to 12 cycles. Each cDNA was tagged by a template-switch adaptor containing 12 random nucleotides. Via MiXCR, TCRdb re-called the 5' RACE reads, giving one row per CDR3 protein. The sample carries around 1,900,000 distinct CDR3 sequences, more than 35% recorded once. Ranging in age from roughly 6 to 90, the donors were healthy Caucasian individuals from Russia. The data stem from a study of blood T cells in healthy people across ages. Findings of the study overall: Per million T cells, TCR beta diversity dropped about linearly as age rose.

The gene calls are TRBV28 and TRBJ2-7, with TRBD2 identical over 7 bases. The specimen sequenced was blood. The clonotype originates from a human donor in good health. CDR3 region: CASSSWDYYEQYF. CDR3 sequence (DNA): TGTGCCAGCAGTTCATGGGACTACTACGAGCAGTACTTC. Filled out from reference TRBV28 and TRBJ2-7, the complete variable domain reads DVKVTQSSRYLVKRTGEKVFLECVQDMDHENMFWYRQDPGLGLRLIYFSYDVKMKEKGDIPEGYSVSREKKERFSLILESASTNQTSMYLCASSSWDYYEQYFGPGTRLTVT.